This T cell receptor beta chain was sequenced for a study of CD8 T cells in ankylosing spondylitis. Notes on the study in general: In ankylosing spondylitis blood, a motif of 7 to 9 highly homologous TCR beta variants appeared characteristic.

Germline CDR1 reads MNHEY; CDR2 reads SVGAGI. V was cut by 4 bases and J by 2 bases, with 15 bases left in between. The CDR3 sequence is 17 residues long. From the 5' RACE reads, TCRdb called clonotypes with MiXCR, one entry per CDR3 protein. The sample has 700,000 to 1,000,000 distinct CDR3 sequences, 12% seen once. This clonotype showed up just a few times. Antigen specificity is unknown. The genes are TRBV6-5 and TRBJ2-6; the D gene could be TRBD1 or TRBD2 (5 bases each). The receptor was isolated from a male donor with ankylosing spondylitis. Sequenced material: blood, either unsorted or a sorted T cell fraction (not recorded which). The CDR3 DNA reads as TGTGCCAGCAGTTCTCCACCGGGACGAACTGGGGCCAACGTCCTGACTTTC. Translation gives CASSSPPGRTGANVLTF.